The sequence of this T cell receptor beta chain was determined in a study of blood T cell repertoires in COVID-19. The wider study: Acute-phase and convalescent COVID-19 samples originated in the United States, Italy and Spain. Sources were T cells, B-cell-depleted T cells, or PBMCs; the material itself was cDNA or gDNA.

Germline-derived CDR1 and CDR2 are GTSNPN and SVGIG (reference sequence). The CDR3 contains 15 residues. The ends lost 5 bases at V and 2 bases at J; junction bases unmatched: 8. In the study's own analysis: How many nucleated cells were present was estimated from reference gene primer amplification. Only in-frame clones appear in the TCRdb table, and some are missing; sequencing was by immunoSEQ multiplex PCR. D and trimming were read from the DNA, whereas the V and J calls and clone size are those reported in that table. Here the sample spans some 180,000 clones, roughly 80% being singletons. The origin of this receptor is a woman aged 35 to 49 with COVID-19, enrolled during active disease. The specimen sequenced was peripheral blood. The rearrangement links TRBV30 to TRBJ2-1, with 8 bases fitting TRBD2. This CDR3 is CAWDRSGSTYNEQFF. The CDR3 DNA is TGTGCCTGGGACCGAAGCGGGAGTACCTACAATGAGCAGTTCTTC. The full variable domain, with the rest looked up from reference TRBV30 and TRBJ2-1, is SQTIHQWPATLVQPVGSPLSLECTVEGTSNPNLYWYRQAAGRGLQLLFYSVGIGQISSEVPQNLSASRPQDRQFILSSKKLLLSDSGFYLCAWDRSGSTYNEQFFGPGTRLTVL.